This TCR beta chain was observed in a study of CD8+ T cells in alopecia areata. Study background: Among treated patients, severity was scored by affected scalp area percentage.

The treatment was: oral pan-JAK inhibitor, 5-10 mg twice daily. Samples from alopecia areata patients were lesional scalp punch biopsies and peripheral blood. Sequencing used cDNA as its template, made by extracting RNA and reverse transcribing it. TCRdb's table, derived via immunoSEQ multiplex PCR, lists solely in-frame clones and lacks some. The top ten clones hold around a quarter of a sample with more than 130,000 clones, around four fifths of them seen once. Germline values: CDR1 LNHNV, CDR2 YYDKDF (reference sequence). The CDR3 runs to 23 residues. Trimming removed 0 bases from V and 4 bases from J, with 35 bases in between.

Specimen: CD8+ T cells sorted from blood, collected at week 4, from a patient treated with tofacitinib. The chain is built from TRBV15 and TRBJ2-3, with D possibly called TRBD1 or TRBD2 (5 bases each). The sequence came from a human donor with alopecia areata. Here the CDR3 reads CATSRELGPTSRFGDGAPDTQYF. In DNA, the CDR3 is TGTGCCACCAGCAGAGAGCTGGGACCAACCTCCCGGTTTGGGGATGGGGCCCCAGATACGCAGTATTTT.